The TCR beta chain under discussion was sequenced for a study of T cell responses to AZD1222 COVID-19 vaccine. A remark on this clone: This CDR3 is also generated by other DNA sequences in the sample.

Germline lookup yields CDR1 LGHDT and CDR2 YNNKEL (reference sequence). V lost 6 bases to trimming and J lost 0 bases, with 11 bases between them. This CDR3 contains 14 residues. Here immunoSEQ multiplex PCR was the method, and the copy in TCRdb shows in-frame clones only, minus some. The sample records some 74,000 clones, approximately 80% being singletons. V and J are TRBV3-1 (or the pseudogene TRBV3-2) and TRBJ1-1, with D possibly TRBD1 on 6 matching bases. This material consisted of peripheral blood, taken on day 0 of AZD1222 vaccination. The source is an adult in good health. CDR3 nucleotides: TGTGCCAGCAGTCCGGGACAAATGAACACTGAAGCTTTCTTT. Its translation: CASSPGQMNTEAFF.